The next 27 T cell receptor beta chains were all read from a single sample in a study of T cells after yellow fever vaccination. A single record per CDR3 protein comes from TCRdb applying MiXCR to the 5' RACE reads. The profile shows about 430,000 distinct CDR3 sequences, over 15% of them singletons. The specimen comprised PBMCs, sampled before the yellow fever booster vaccination. The receptors were sampled from a man younger than 30 who received the YFV17D yellow fever vaccine.

J is TRBJ2-7 and V is TRBV19; D ambiguous. V was shortened by 0 bases and J by 4 bases, with 10 bases between the two germline ends. The V gene's germline CDR1 is LNHDA and CDR2 SQIVND (reference sequence). The CDR3 sequence is 14 residues long. DNA for the CDR3: TGTGCCAGTAGTATAGATGCCCCATTATACGAGCAGTACTTC. Translated: CASSIDAPLYEQYF.

The CDR3 DNA is TGTGCCAGCAGCCCCACCCGGGTAGCGGGGGACATTCAGTACTTC. Translated: CASSPTRVAGDIQYF. The genes are TRBV7-8 and TRBJ2-4; 9 positions agree with TRBD2. V trimming: 5 bases; J trimming: 8 bases; junction bases outside the gene matches: 10. The CDR3 length is 15 residues. CDR1 and CDR2 from the germline V gene are SGHVS and FQNEAQ.

The chain joins TRBV24-1 to TRBJ2-1; 12 bases agree with TRBD2. This CDR3 comprises 16 residues. The germline V gene encodes CDR1 KGHDR and CDR2 SFDVKD. The J segment lost 4 bases and the V segment lost 2 bases, leaving 2 bases of the junction unmatched. CDR3 nucleotides: TGTGCCACCAGTGATTCCCTAGCGGGGGGGTACAATGAGCAGTTCTTC. Its protein product is CATSDSLAGGYNEQFF.

This clonotype was seen a few times. The genes are TRBV12-3 or TRBV12-4 and TRBJ2-3; the match to TRBD1 covers 8 bases. The CDR3 has 14 amino acids. V trimming: 7 bases; J trimming: 5 bases; junction bases outside the gene matches: 8. The CDR3 loop is CASNSRQGQDTQYF. The CDR3, as DNA: TGTGCCAGCAATTCGAGACAGGGGCAAGATACGCAGTATTTT.

This clonotype was detected ten times or more. The chain joins TRBV4-3 to TRBJ1-5, with no clear D. The CDR3 extends over 13 amino acids. Germline V lookup: CDR1 LGHNA, CDR2 YSLEER. Trimming left V 0 bases short and J 7 bases short, with 7 bases between. This CDR3 is CASSQDVGQPQHF. The CDR3 nucleotides read TGCGCCAGCAGCCAAGATGTGGGGCAGCCCCAGCATTTT.

This clonotype has more than one count but fewer than ten. The V call is TRBV6-5, the J call TRBJ1-2, with D uncertain. The CDR3 is 13 amino acids. V was trimmed by 7 bases and J by 4 bases, leaving 13 bases between them. Germline CDR1 is MNHEY and CDR2 is SVGAGI. The CDR3 here is CASKVPAGYGYTF. CDR3 bases: TGTGCCAGCAAAGTCCCAGCTGGCTATGGCTACACCTTC.

This sequence joins TRBV5-6 and TRBJ2-7, with D perhaps TRBD1 (6 bases). The CDR3 has 12 amino acids. The V and J ends lost 5 bases and 4 bases respectively, with 10 bases between them. CDR1 and CDR2 from the germline V gene are SGHDT and YYEEEE. The CDR3 loop reads CASSRDKYEQYV. The CDR3 DNA reads as TGTGCCAGCAGTCGGGACAAATACGAGCAGTACGTC.

The chain recombines TRBV6-2 or TRBV6-3 with TRBJ2-3, with 11 bases identical to TRBD2. V lost 6 bases to trimming and J lost 6 bases; unmatched junction nucleotides: 8. There are 15 residues in the CDR3. CDR1 MNHEY and CDR2 SVGEGT come from the germline V gene. CDR3 amino acids: CASRLTGTSGDTQYF. CDR3 DNA: TGTGCCAGCAGACTCACCGGGACTAGCGGTGATACGCAGTATTTT.

There are a few counts of this clonotype. The V gene is TRBV4-3, the J gene TRBJ2-2, with D unclear. The CDR3 has 14 amino acids. Germline values: CDR1 LGHNA, CDR2 YSLEER. Trimming pared 4 bases from V and 3 bases from J, leaving 9 bases between. CDR3: CASSLWGDTGELFF. The CDR3, as DNA: TGCGCCAGCAGCCTGTGGGGTGACACCGGGGAGCTGTTTTTT.

Only a few counts were recorded for this clonotype. The chain couples TRBV5-6 to TRBJ1-2, with D perhaps TRBD1 (6 bases). This CDR3 region has 12 residues. Trimming removed 6 bases from V and 4 bases from J, with 10 bases in between. From germline, CDR1 is SGHDT and CDR2 YYEEEE. CDR3 amino acids: CASTSGAYGYTF. As DNA, the CDR3 is TGTGCCAGCACCTCAGGGGCCTATGGCTACACCTTC. Looking up the rest from reference TRBV5-6 and TRBJ1-2 gives the full variable domain: DAGVTQSPTHLIKTRGQQVTLRCSPKSGHDTVSWYQQALGQGPQFIFQYYEEEERQRGNFPDRFSGHQFPNYSSELNVNALLLGDSALYLCASTSGAYGYTFGSGTRLTVV.

The V call is TRBV6-5, the J call TRBJ2-6, with unresolved D. The CDR3 length is 15 residues. Per germline, CDR1 MNHEY and CDR2 SVGAGI. V lost 0 bases, J lost 2 bases, and 5 bases lay in between. CDR3 sequence (DNA): TGTGCCAGCAGTTACTCCTGGACTGGGGCCAACGTCCTGACTTTC. This sequence encodes CASSYSWTGANVLTF.

The CDR3 DNA is TGCAGCCCGGCACAGATCTACAATGAGCAGTTCTTC. It translates to CSPAQIYNEQFF. The chain uses TRBV29-1 and TRBJ2-1, with D unresolved. Trimming cost V 8 bases and J 3 bases, with 11 bases left between them. The CDR3 covers 12 residues. The germline V gene has CDR1 SQVTM and CDR2 ANQGSEA.

This clonotype was seen more than once but under ten times. This chain links TRBV6-5 with TRBJ2-3; no firm D call. The CDR3 runs 18 residues. Germline V CDR1 and CDR2: MNHEY, SVGAGI. V dropped 6 bases and J dropped 1 base, with 23 bases sitting between them. DNA for the CDR3: TGTGCCAGCAGCAGTTACCCTTCTACTGGGTTTGGCACAGATACGCAGTATTTT. This sequence encodes CASSSYPSTGFGTDTQYF.

This clonotype appeared a few times. V is TRBV5-6 and J is TRBJ1-2; D might be TRBD1 (5 bases). The CDR3 sequence is 15 residues long. Looked up from germline, CDR1 is SGHDT and CDR2 is YYEEEE. The germline V and J ends were trimmed by 0 bases and 8 bases, with 17 bases remaining between them. The CDR3 coding sequence is TGTGCCAGCAGCTTGGGTGGGGCAGACCTCGCGGGCTACACCTTC. This translates into CASSLGGADLAGYTF.

This clonotype was detected a few times. V is TRBV12-3 or TRBV12-4 and J is TRBJ1-2; 9 bases match TRBD1. CDR3 length: 15 residues. J gave up 6 bases and V 6 bases, and 11 bases lay outside the gene matches. The DNA of the CDR3 is TGTGCCAGCAGACATCCGGGACAGGGAGACCATGGCTACACCTTC. The encoded protein is CASRHPGQGDHGYTF.

The chain carries TRBV2 and TRBJ1-5; the match to TRBD1 covers 11 bases. Germline V gene lookup returns CDR1 SNHLY and CDR2 FYNNEI. With V trimmed by 5 bases and J by 5 bases, 5 bases remained unmatched. CDR3 length equals 15 residues. DNA of the CDR3: TGTGCCAGCAGTTTCGGGACAGGGGGATATCAGCCCCAGCATTTT. This translates into CASSFGTGGYQPQHF.

In its sample, this clonotype was seen a few times. The CDR3 sequence is CASSQAQGSTGELFF. CDR3 in DNA: TGCGCCAGCAGCCAAGCCCAGGGAAGCACCGGGGAGCTGTTTTTT. The J gene is TRBJ2-2, the V gene TRBV4-1, with D possibly matching TRBD1 (5 bases). CDR1 is MGHRA, CDR2 YSYEKL, per germline. Trimming removed 1 base at V and 4 bases at J, with 10 bases between. The CDR3 runs to 15 residues.

J is TRBJ2-7 and V is TRBV29-1; D is tentatively TRBD1 or TRBD2 (5 bases each). CDR1 and CDR2 from the germline V gene are SQVTM and ANQGSEA. This CDR3 contains 12 residues. The CDR3 here is CSCRGPSPEQYF. The CDR3 DNA is TGCAGTTGTCGGGGCCCATCCCCCGAGCAGTACTTC.

Only one count was recorded for this clonotype. The V and J genes are TRBV5-6 and TRBJ2-5, with D perhaps given as TRBD1 or TRBD2 (5 bases each). This CDR3 region has 15 residues. The germline V gene has CDR1 SGHDT and CDR2 YYEEEE. V was trimmed by 3 bases and J by 1 base, leaving 13 bases between them. The CDR3, as DNA: TGTGCCAGCAGCTCGCCGGGACGGAGCCAAGAGACCCAGTACTTC. This translates into CASSSPGRSQETQYF.

This clonotype was detected a few times. The J gene is TRBJ2-1, the V gene TRBV7-3; 9 positions agree with TRBD1. This CDR3 is built from 15 residues. The germline CDR1 and CDR2 sequences are SGHTA and FQGTGA. J was trimmed by 5 bases and V by 7 bases; bases with no gene match: 9. This CDR3 is CASTPGQGSHNEQFF. The CDR3 DNA sequence: TGTGCCAGCACCCCGGGACAGGGATCCCACAATGAGCAGTTCTTC.

This clonotype was recorded a few times. The V gene is TRBV7-8, the J gene TRBJ1-1; D remains ambiguous. The CDR3 loop spans 11 amino acids. The ends were cut back, 2 bases at V and 8 bases at J, with 6 bases in the middle. CDR1 and CDR2 from the germline V gene are SGHVS and FQNEAQ. CDR3 in amino acids: CASSLMQEAFF. The CDR3 DNA sequence: TGTGCCAGCAGCTTAATGCAGGAAGCTTTCTTT.

Only a few counts were recorded for this clonotype. The J gene is TRBJ2-6, the V gene TRBV7-9; no clear D. The CDR3 is 14 residues long. Trimming shortened V by 6 bases and J by 1 base, and 7 bases separated the two germline ends. Germline V gene data show CDR1 as SEHNR and CDR2 as FQNEAQ (reference sequence). CDR3 DNA: TGTGCCAGCAGTATCAATTCTGGGGCCAACGTCCTGACTTTC. Translating it yields CASSINSGANVLTF. The variable domain in full, completed from reference TRBV7-9 and TRBJ2-6, reads DTGVSQNPRHKITKRGQNVTFRCDPISEHNRLYWYRQTLGQGPEFLTYFQNEAQLEKSRLLSDRFSAERPKGSFSTLEIQRTEQGDSAMYLCASSINSGANVLTFGAGSRLTVL.

The V gene is TRBV29-1, the J gene TRBJ2-7; 7 bases map to TRBD1. CDR3 size: 12 residues. Trimming removed 6 bases from V and 1 base from J; junction bases left unmatched: 3. CDR1 is SQVTM, CDR2 ANQGSEA, per germline. The CDR3 bases are TGCAGCGTCCGGACAGGTTCCTACGAGCAGTACGTC. Its translation is CSVRTGSYEQYV.

The CDR3 DNA is TGCGCCAGCAGCTTAGGCCGGGACACCAACCAAGAGACCCAGTACTTC. Its protein product is CASSLGRDTNQETQYF. V usage is TRBV5-1 and J usage is TRBJ2-5; TRBD1 might be the D (6 bases). CDR3 length: 16 amino acids. In germline, CDR1 is SGHRS, CDR2 YFSETQ. V dropped 2 bases and J dropped 0 bases, with 14 bases sitting between them.

The chain carries TRBV20-1 and TRBJ2-3, with 8 nucleotides matching TRBD2. Looked up from germline, CDR1 is DFQATT and CDR2 is SNEGSKA (reference sequence). V shed 3 bases, J shed 0 bases, and the junction held 5 bases outside the gene matches. CDR3 length: 15 residues. The CDR3 nucleotides read TGCAGTGCTAGCCGTAGCGGGGCAAGCACAGATACGCAGTATTTT. This encodes CSASRSGASTDTQYF.

There are a few counts of this clonotype. The rearrangement uses TRBV5-5 and TRBJ1-2; 11 bases fit TRBD1. Germline V lookup: CDR1 SGHKS, CDR2 YYEKEE (reference sequence). This CDR3 comprises 13 residues. V trimming: 4 bases; J trimming: 8 bases; junction bases outside the gene matches: 4. In nucleotides, the CDR3 is TGTGCCAGCAGCCAGGGACAGGGGGACGGCTACACCTTC. Translated: CASSQGQGDGYTF.

The sample holds a few counts of this clonotype. The chain has TRBV7-2 and TRBJ2-5; no clear D gene. Germline assignment: CDR1 SGHTA and CDR2 FQGNSA. This CDR3 region has 12 residues. V shed 5 bases and J shed 4 bases, with 8 bases lying between them. The CDR3 DNA follows: TGTGCCAGCAGCCTATTCCGAGAGACCCAGTACTTC. Translating gives CASSLFRETQYF. Full variable domain (rest looked up from reference TRBV7-2 and TRBJ2-5): GAGVSQSPSNKVTEKGKDVELRCDPISGHTALYWYRQSLGQGLEFLIYFQGNSAPDKSGLPSDRFSAERTGGSVSTLTIQRTQQEDSAVYLCASSLFRETQYFGPGTRLLVL.